The clone carrying this T cell receptor beta chain was recorded many times. The antigen is unknown. Unique molecular identifiers tagged the TCRbeta library. Each CDR3 protein is one row after TCRdb ran MiXCR on the PCR reads. The repertoire holds approximately 130,000 distinct CDR3 sequences, about 9.6% seen once, with about 24% in the top ten. This sample is part of a study of T-cell reconstitution after alpha-beta-depleted transplantation in children. Study-level findings and limits: As was reported, about two months after transplant, alpha-beta T cells came from several hundred expanded graft clones.

Germline V gene sequence: CDR1 SGHTA, CDR2 FQGNSA. V was trimmed by 1 base and J by 4 bases, leaving 13 bases between them. The CDR3 has 15 residues. The chain is built from TRBV7-2 and TRBJ2-5, with a weak D call TRBD1 (6 bases). The starting material was PBMCs, mostly from graft donor cells, obtained 180 days after TCRalphabeta/CD19-depleted stem cell transplant. The clonotype originates from a girl less than two years old who had a stem cell transplant for combined immunodeficiency, so the T cells may come from the graft donor. CDR3 region: CASSLGAQGRETQYF. CDR3 sequence (DNA): TGTGCCAGCAGCTTAGGGGCGCAGGGGCGAGAGACCCAGTACTTC.